Listed below are T cell receptor beta chains from one sample, sequenced in a study of T cell changes during pregnancy in multiple sclerosis. Only in-frame clones appear in the TCRdb table, and some are missing; sequencing was by immunoSEQ multiplex PCR. The sample includes 55,000 to 85,000 clones, 80% to 95% of them seen just once. The sample here was CD4+ T cells from peripheral blood mononuclear cells, taken after pregnancy. Every receptor here comes from a female donor with multiple sclerosis, enrolled in a pregnancy study. The CDR3 runs from the conserved cysteine through the conserved F or W. Fields, in order: D gene, V gene, clone size, J gene, CDR3 protein, CDR3 DNA. A D gene is named only where the DNA matches it firmly. Clone size is stated in some rows and not others, as once, few, many or a class when expanded.

d_gene: TRBD2
v_gene: TRBV5-1
abundance: once
j_gene: TRBJ2-1
CDR3aa: CASSTGLAGVGEQFF
CDR3nt: TGCGCCAGCAGCACGGGACTAGCGGGGGTTGGTGAGCAGTTCTTC

d_gene: NA
v_gene: TRBV11-2
abundance: NA
j_gene: TRBJ1-1
CDR3aa: CASSFFSVGGEAFF
CDR3nt: TGTGCCAGCAGCTTCTTCTCGGTGGGGGGGGAAGCTTTCTTT

d_gene: TRBD1
v_gene: TRBV28
abundance: few
j_gene: TRBJ2-1
CDR3aa: CASSFLDRDLLNEQFF
CDR3nt: TGTGCCAGCAGTTTCCTCGACAGGGATCTACTGAATGAGCAGTTCTTC

d_gene: NA
v_gene: TRBV5-1
abundance: NA
j_gene: TRBJ2-5
CDR3aa: CASSLSAGETQYF
CDR3nt: TGCGCCAGCAGCTTGAGCGCAGGGGAGACCCAGTACTTC

d_gene: NA
v_gene: TRBV9
abundance: NA
j_gene: TRBJ2-2
CDR3aa: CASSVEAANTGELFF
CDR3nt: TGTGCCAGCAGCGTAGAGGCGGCGAACACCGGGGAGCTGTTTTTT

d_gene: NA
v_gene: TRBV6-1
abundance: once
j_gene: TRBJ1-4
CDR3aa: CASSLRGFNEKLFF
CDR3nt: TGTGCCTCCTCTCTGAGGGGGTTTAATGAAAAACTGTTTTTT

d_gene: TRBD1
v_gene: TRBV19
abundance: NA
j_gene: TRBJ1-5
CDR3aa: CAGSTTLPGQGSNQPQHF
CDR3nt: TGTGCCGGTAGTACGACCCTCCCGGGACAGGGTAGCAATCAGCCCCAGCATTTT

d_gene: TRBD2
v_gene: TRBV12-5
abundance: NA
j_gene: TRBJ2-1
CDR3aa: CASALIPGLAVLISGRDSGNEQFF
CDR3nt: TGTGCTAGTGCCCTCATCCCGGGACTAGCGGTTTTGATCTCGGGGAGAGACTCGGGGAATGAGCAGTTCTTC

d_gene: NA
v_gene: TRBV11-2
abundance: NA
j_gene: TRBJ1-1
CDR3aa: CASSLGSGMNTEAFF
CDR3nt: TGTGCCAGCAGCTTAGGATCGGGGATGAACACTGAAGCTTTCTTT

d_gene: TRBD1
v_gene: TRBV2
abundance: NA
j_gene: TRBJ2-3
CDR3aa: CASTLGQGTDTQYF
CDR3nt: TGTGCCAGCACTTTGGGACAGGGCACAGATACGCAGTATTTT

d_gene: NA
v_gene: TRBV7-3
abundance: NA
j_gene: TRBJ2-1
CDR3aa: CASSLQRGSYNEQFF
CDR3nt: TGTGCCAGCAGCTTACAACGGGGCTCCTACAATGAGCAGTTCTTC

d_gene: TRBD1
v_gene: TRBV15
abundance: NA
j_gene: TRBJ2-5
CDR3aa: CATSFPGQGKETQYF
CDR3nt: TGTGCCACCAGCTTTCCGGGACAGGGAAAAGAGACCCAGTACTTC

d_gene: NA
v_gene: TRBV5-1
abundance: NA
j_gene: TRBJ2-6
CDR3aa: CASSLLGVGANVLTF
CDR3nt: TGCGCCAGCAGCTTGTTAGGGGTGGGGGCCAACGTCCTGACTTTC

d_gene: NA
v_gene: TRBV11-3
abundance: once
j_gene: TRBJ2-2
CDR3aa: CASSLSGTGELFF
CDR3nt: TGTGCCAGCAGCTTAAGCGGCACCGGGGAGCTGTTTTTT

d_gene: NA
v_gene: TRBV2
abundance: NA
j_gene: TRBJ1-5
CDR3aa: CASGEGNQPQHF
CDR3nt: TGTGCCAGCGGGGAGGGCAATCAGCCCCAGCATTTT

d_gene: NA
v_gene: TRBV6-1
abundance: NA
j_gene: TRBJ2-7
CDR3aa: CASSETGWGYEQYF
CDR3nt: TGTGCCAGCAGTGAAACAGGGTGGGGCTACGAGCAGTACTTC

d_gene: NA
v_gene: TRBV28
abundance: NA
j_gene: TRBJ1-1
CDR3aa: CASSSGSLKAFF
CDR3nt: TGTGCCAGCAGTTCCGGGTCCCTCAAAGCTTTCTTT

d_gene: TRBD2
v_gene: TRBV11-3
abundance: once
j_gene: TRBJ2-3
CDR3aa: CASSASGVGTDTQYF
CDR3nt: TGTGCCAGCAGCGCTAGCGGGGTAGGCACAGATACGCAGTATTTT

d_gene: NA
v_gene: TRBV5-6
abundance: NA
j_gene: TRBJ1-2
CDR3aa: CASNYRVSNYGYTF
CDR3nt: TGTGCCAGCAACTACAGGGTCTCTAACTATGGCTACACCTTC

d_gene: NA
v_gene: TRBV9
abundance: once
j_gene: TRBJ1-2
CDR3aa: CASSLMVSSGYGYTF
CDR3nt: TGTGCCAGCAGCTTAATGGTGTCTAGTGGCTATGGCTACACCTTC

d_gene: TRBD2
v_gene: TRBV7-2
abundance: NA
j_gene: TRBJ2-2
CDR3aa: CASSFSRLAGHTGELFF
CDR3nt: TGTGCCAGCAGCTTTAGCAGACTAGCGGGACACACCGGGGAGCTGTTTTTT

d_gene: TRBD1
v_gene: TRBV18
abundance: NA
j_gene: TRBJ1-1
CDR3aa: CASSPPTGKVEAFF
CDR3nt: TGTGCCAGCTCACCGCCGACAGGGAAGGTAGAAGCTTTCTTT

d_gene: NA
v_gene: TRBV21-1
abundance: NA
j_gene: TRBJ2-1
CDR3aa: CASTPKVGLAGGRQFF
CDR3nt: TGTGCCAGCACCCCAAAAGTGGGACTAGCGGGAGGAAGGCAGTTCTTC

d_gene: NA
v_gene: TRBV2
abundance: NA
j_gene: TRBJ1-5
CDR3aa: CASSEQGYQPQHF
CDR3nt: TGTGCCAGCAGTGAACAGGGCTATCAGCCCCAGCATTTT

d_gene: NA
v_gene: TRBV18
abundance: NA
j_gene: TRBJ2-5
CDR3aa: CASSLGGSQETQYF
CDR3nt: TGTGCCAGCTCCCTGGGGGGTTCCCAAGAGACCCAGTACTTC

d_gene: TRBD1
v_gene: TRBV30
abundance: NA
j_gene: TRBJ2-7
CDR3aa: CAWSYRDRAEQYF
CDR3nt: TGTGCCTGGAGTTATCGGGACAGGGCCGAGCAGTACTTC

d_gene: TRBD1
v_gene: TRBV25-1
abundance: NA
j_gene: TRBJ1-4
CDR3aa: CASSEGTGGTNEKLFF
CDR3nt: TGTGCCAGCAGTGAAGGGACAGGGGGAACTAATGAAAAACTGTTTTTT

d_gene: TRBD1
v_gene: TRBV30
abundance: NA
j_gene: TRBJ2-1
CDR3aa: CAGRDRGPYNEQFF
CDR3nt: TGTGCCGGCCGGGACAGGGGACCCTACAATGAGCAGTTCTTC

d_gene: NA
v_gene: TRBV30
abundance: NA
j_gene: TRBJ1-6
CDR3aa: CAWRGGASSYNSPLHF
CDR3nt: TGTGCCTGGAGGGGTGGGGCTAGCTCCTATAATTCACCCCTCCACTTT

d_gene: TRBD1
v_gene: TRBV7-3
abundance: NA
j_gene: TRBJ1-4
CDR3aa: CASSFGTGVCGKLFF
CDR3nt: TGTGCCAGCAGCTTCGGGACAGGGGTATGCGGAAAACTGTTTTTT

d_gene: NA
v_gene: TRBV28
abundance: NA
j_gene: TRBJ1-2
CDR3aa: CASSPPDRPNYGYTF
CDR3nt: TGTGCCAGCAGTCCCCCTGACAGGCCTAACTATGGCTACACCTTC

d_gene: TRBD1
v_gene: TRBV29-1
abundance: NA
j_gene: TRBJ1-1
CDR3aa: CSVATGANTEAFF
CDR3nt: TGCAGCGTTGCGACAGGGGCGAACACTGAAGCTTTCTTT

d_gene: NA
v_gene: TRBV28
abundance: NA
j_gene: TRBJ1-6
CDR3aa: CASSKSGESASYNSPLHF
CDR3nt: TGTGCCAGCAGTAAATCGGGAGAATCGGCGAGCTATAATTCACCCCTCCACTTT

d_gene: TRBD1
v_gene: TRBV27
abundance: NA
j_gene: TRBJ1-2
CDR3aa: CASSSWTGGGYTF
CDR3nt: TGTGCCAGCAGTTCGTGGACAGGGGGCGGCTACACCTTC

d_gene: TRBD1
v_gene: TRBV6-6
abundance: NA
j_gene: TRBJ1-2
CDR3aa: CASSYPDRGYGYTF
CDR3nt: TGTGCCAGCAGTTACCCCGACAGGGGTTATGGCTACACCTTC

d_gene: NA
v_gene: TRBV19
abundance: few
j_gene: TRBJ2-1
CDR3aa: CASSMGPSGSEQFF
CDR3nt: TGTGCCAGTAGTATGGGCCCTTCGGGGAGTGAGCAGTTCTTC

d_gene: NA
v_gene: TRBV9
abundance: NA
j_gene: TRBJ2-6
CDR3aa: CASSAPARQTLTSSGANVLTF
CDR3nt: TGTGCCAGCAGCGCACCAGCCCGACAGACTCTAACCTCCTCTGGGGCCAACGTCCTGACTTTC

d_gene: NA
v_gene: TRBV20-1
abundance: NA
j_gene: TRBJ2-7
CDR3aa: CSAQGGYEQYF
CDR3nt: TGCAGTGCTCAAGGGGGCTACGAGCAGTACTTC